The clone carrying this T cell receptor (beta chain) was found once. Seattle's enrolled individuals joined amid active infection and were then monitored longitudinally. Repertoires were generated with immunoSEQ multiplex PCR, while TCRdb's copy carries only in-frame clones and drops some. This sample carries about 140,000 clones, around 90% of them seen once, and the ten largest clones take more than 2.5%. Germline loops: CDR1 MNHEY, CDR2 SMNVEV (reference sequence). Trimming took off 5 bases at V and 9 bases at J, with 16 bases between the two ends. The CDR3 loop spans 14 amino acids. This record belongs to a study of blood T cell repertoires in COVID-19.

The chain uses TRBV27 and TRBJ2-2; tentatively, D is TRBD1 (7 bases). The receptor was derived from a human donor with COVID-19, enrolled during active disease. The donor label of this sample is uncertain. The sample was peripheral blood. This chain's CDR3 is CASSLRQGLRELFF. The DNA for the CDR3 is TGTGCCAGCAGTCTACGACAGGGACTGAGGGAGCTGTTTTTT.